These 30 T cell receptor beta chains came from one sample sequenced in a study of blood T cell repertoires in COVID-19. Data came from immunoSEQ multiplex PCR; TCRdb stores just in-frame clones and leaves some out. The data show some 220,000 clones, 75% to 85% seen once. Source material: peripheral blood. These receptors were obtained from a man aged 50 or older with COVID-19, enrolled during active disease.

The chain couples TRBV27 to TRBJ2-7; maybe TRBD2 (5 bases). This CDR3 is 14 amino acids long. The germline V gene encodes CDR1 MNHEY and CDR2 SMNVEV (reference sequence). Trimming took 0 bases from V and 5 from J, leaving 11 bases between them. Here the CDR3 DNA reads TGTGCCAGCAGTTTATCGAGAGGGAGCAACGAGCAGTACTTC. Translating gives CASSLSRGSNEQYF.

The genes are TRBV18 and TRBJ2-7; D gene ambiguous. CDR1 and CDR2 (germline): KGHSH, LQKENI. The CDR3 totals 16 residues. Trimming removed 0 bases at V and 2 bases at J, with 14 bases between. CDR3 in amino acids: CASSPPMSRLAYEQYF. DNA of the CDR3: TGTGCCAGCTCACCACCGATGTCCAGGCTGGCCTACGAGCAGTACTTC.

This clone was counted between two and nine times. The V and J genes are TRBV2 and TRBJ2-5, with TRBD2 matching 8 bases. Germline lookup yields CDR1 SNHLY and CDR2 FYNNEI. The V segment lost 4 bases and the J segment 5 bases; nucleotides outside the gene matches: 3. The length of the CDR3 is 13 residues. The CDR3: CASSVPGGETQYF. CDR3 nucleotide sequence: TGTGCCAGCAGTGTGCCGGGAGGGGAGACCCAGTACTTC.

This rearrangement joins TRBV4-1 to TRBJ2-3; 9 bases line up with TRBD2. V lost 0 bases, J lost 1 base, and 8 bases stayed unmatched. This CDR3 region has 18 residues. CDR1 is MGHRA, CDR2 YSYEKL, per germline. This chain's CDR3 is CASSQDRGGGVGTDTQYF. The CDR3 DNA reads as TGCGCCAGCAGCCAAGATCGCGGCGGGGGGGTCGGCACAGATACGCAGTATTTT.

The rearrangement joins TRBV5-1 to TRBJ2-7; 7 positions match TRBD2. CDR1 is SGHRS and CDR2 is YFSETQ in the germline V gene. This CDR3 has 15 amino acids. Germline trimming cut 3 bases from V and 1 base from J; bases unmatched to any gene: 7. CDR3 region: CASSSLAGSSYEQYF. CDR3 sequence (DNA): TGCGCCAGCAGCTCTTTAGCGGGTTCATCCTACGAGCAGTACTTC.

The J gene is TRBJ1-3, the V gene TRBV9, with D perhaps matching TRBD1 (6 bases). Germline V gives CDR1 SGDLS, CDR2 YYNGEE. The germline V and J ends were trimmed by 1 base and 0 bases, with 8 bases remaining between them. This CDR3 region has 15 residues. CDR3 nucleotide sequence: TGTGCCAGCAGCGTACTACAGGGCTCTGGAAACACCATATATTTT. It translates to CASSVLQGSGNTIYF.

This clone was recorded a few times. The rearrangement uses TRBV30 and TRBJ1-5; 11 bases match TRBD1. With 2 bases clipped from V and 2 bases from J, the junction kept 2 bases outside the gene matches. CDR3 length: 15 residues. Germline V lookup: CDR1 GTSNPN, CDR2 SVGIG (reference sequence). The CDR3 is CAWSRTGGRNQPQHF. CDR3 in DNA: TGTGCCTGGAGTAGGACAGGGGGCCGCAATCAGCCCCAGCATTTT. The variable domain in full, completed from reference TRBV30 and TRBJ1-5, reads SQTIHQWPATLVQPVGSPLSLECTVEGTSNPNLYWYRQAAGRGLQLLFYSVGIGQISSEVPQNLSASRPQDRQFILSSKKLLLSDSGFYLCAWSRTGGRNQPQHFGDGTRLSIL.

J is TRBJ1-4 and V is TRBV6-5, with 8 bases that match TRBD1. This CDR3 has 14 residues. Germline CDR1 and CDR2: MNHEY and SVGAGI. Trimming removed 6 bases from V and 6 bases from J; junction bases left unmatched: 6. CDR3 sequence reads: CASRTGAIDEKLFF. The CDR3 DNA follows: TGTGCCAGCAGGACAGGGGCCATAGATGAAAAACTGTTTTTT.

The genes are TRBV10-2 and TRBJ1-5; the D is unclear. Germline V gene sequence: CDR1 WSHSY, CDR2 SAAADI. CDR3 length: 14 residues. Deletions cut 2 bases from V and 4 bases from J, with 9 bases between. The CDR3 DNA is TGCGCCAGCAGTGAGAGCGTCTCGAATCAGCCCCAGCATTTT. Encoded protein: CASSESVSNQPQHF.

CDR3 bases: TGCAGCGTTGAGATAGGTAGCGGGGGGGTAAATGAGCAGTTCTTC. Protein sequence: CSVEIGSGGVNEQFF. The V call is TRBV29-1, the J call TRBJ2-1; 11 positions match TRBD2. The germline gives CDR1 SQVTM, CDR2 ANQGSEA. The CDR3 extends over 15 amino acids. Unmatched junction bases numbered 8, after V lost 3 bases and J lost 7 bases.

The chain couples TRBV7-2 to TRBJ2-7; D unclear. CDR3 length: 14 residues. Germline V lookup: CDR1 SGHTA, CDR2 FQGNSA. Trimming cost V 1 base and J 0 bases, with 7 bases left between them. The CDR3 protein is CASSLGESSYEQYF. In DNA, the CDR3 is TGTGCCAGCAGCTTAGGCGAAAGCTCCTACGAGCAGTACTTC.

V and J are TRBV5-4 and TRBJ2-2, with D hard to call. The germline gives CDR1 SGHNT, CDR2 YYREEE (reference sequence). The germline V and J ends were trimmed by 5 bases and 4 bases, with 9 bases remaining between them. CDR3 size: 13 residues. CDR3 in DNA: TGTGCCAGCAGAACGGTTGGCACCGGGGAGCTGTTTTTT. This translates into CASRTVGTGELFF.

V and J are TRBV6-2 or TRBV6-3 and TRBJ1-1; D call uncertain. The CDR3 is made up of 13 amino acids. The germline gives CDR1 MNHEY, CDR2 SVGEGT. Trimming cost V 4 bases and J 1 base, with 7 bases left between them. CDR3: CASSFARNTEAFF. CDR3 DNA sequence: TGTGCCAGCAGTTTTGCGAGGAACACTGAAGCTTTCTTT.

As regards this clone: A much larger clone lies a single base off, so this may be a read error. The V and J genes are TRBV5-1 and TRBJ2-2, with TRBD1 matching 7 bases. The J segment lost 4 bases and the V segment lost 9 bases, leaving 12 bases of the junction unmatched. Germline V gene sequence: CDR1 SGHRS, CDR2 YFSETQ. This CDR3 has 15 amino acids. CDR3 in amino acids: CATTRQGDPTGELFF. CDR3 nucleotide sequence: TGCGCCACCACACGGCAGGGGGATCCCACCGGGGAGCTGTTTTTT. The entire variable domain, with the rest obtained from reference TRBV5-1 and TRBJ2-2, is as follows: KAGVTQTPRYLIKTRGQQVTLSCSPISGHRSVSWYQQTPGQGLQFLFEYFSETQRNKGNFPGRFSGRQFSNSRSEMNVSTLELGDSALYLCATTRQGDPTGELFFGEGSRLTVL.

This chain connects TRBV7-2 to TRBJ2-3, with D unresolved. CDR1 SGHTA and CDR2 FQGNSA come from the germline V gene. The CDR3 contains 12 residues. V was shortened by 7 bases and J by 3 bases, with 8 bases between the two germline ends. The CDR3 bases are TGTGCCAGCAACAATCGAACAGATACGCAGTATTTT. Encoded protein: CASNNRTDTQYF.

The rearrangement links TRBV7-2 to TRBJ1-2, with TRBD1 matching over 7 bases. Germline V gene lookup returns CDR1 SGHTA and CDR2 FQGNSA. The CDR3 length is 15 residues. V lost 1 base, J lost 7 bases, and 9 bases stayed unmatched. CDR3 DNA sequence: TGTGCCAGCAGCTTAGGAACAGGGGTGTCGTTTGGCTACACCTTC. This translates into CASSLGTGVSFGYTF.

This clone has just a few counts. The rearrangement links TRBV20-1 to TRBJ1-2; D not resolved. V lost 2 bases and J lost 7, with 5 bases in between. Germline-derived CDR1 and CDR2 are DFQATT and SNEGSKA (reference sequence). CDR3 size: 10 residues. The CDR3 sequence is CSARQSGYTF. The CDR3 coding sequence is TGCAGTGCTAGACAGTCTGGCTACACCTTC.

This clone was picked up a small number of times. V usage is TRBV6-2 or TRBV6-3 and J usage is TRBJ2-3; 8 positions agree with TRBD1. The CDR3 runs to 17 residues. The junction had 12 bases not matched to a gene; V was cut back by 5 bases and J by 2 bases. Germline V CDR1 and CDR2: MNHEY, SVGEGT. The CDR3 protein is CASSPRTGRRATDTQYF. The CDR3 bases are TGTGCCAGCAGTCCGAGGACAGGGAGGAGGGCCACAGATACGCAGTATTTT.

This chain joins TRBV15 and TRBJ2-2; D perhaps matches TRBD2 (7 bases). The V gene's germline CDR1 is LNHNV and CDR2 YYDKDF (reference sequence). The V and J ends lost 0 bases and 3 bases respectively, with 11 bases between them. The CDR3 extends over 16 amino acids. CDR3 bases: TGTGCCACCAGCAGAGATGCGGGGGCCTACACCGGGGAGCTGTTTTTT. Translating it yields CATSRDAGAYTGELFF. The full variable domain, its missing parts supplied by reference TRBV15 and TRBJ2-2, is DAMVIQNPRYQVTQFGKPVTLSCSQTLNHNVMYWYQQKSSQAPKLLFHYYDKDFNNEADTPDNFQSRRPNTSFCFLDIRSPGLGDTAMYLCATSRDAGAYTGELFFGEGSRLTVL.

V is TRBV7-3 and J is TRBJ2-1; the D gene is possibly TRBD2 (5 bases). CDR3 size: 12 residues. V lost 5 bases and J 7 bases, leaving 9 bases between the germline ends. Germline values: CDR1 SGHTA, CDR2 FQGTGA. This CDR3 is CASSRSGNEQFF. CDR3 bases: TGTGCCAGCAGCCGGAGCGGTAATGAGCAGTTCTTC.

This clone was found once. The chain carries TRBV4-1 and TRBJ1-2; no reliable D call. Germline V gene lookup returns CDR1 MGHRA and CDR2 YSYEKL. The CDR3 totals 14 residues. V dropped 0 bases and J dropped 4 bases, with 9 bases sitting between them. CDR3 nucleotides: TGCGCCAGCAGCCAAGATAAGCGGGGCTATGGCTACACCTTC. This gives the protein CASSQDKRGYGYTF.

This clone occurred once. The chain has TRBV11-2 and TRBJ1-2, with a weak D call TRBD1 (6 bases). V was cut by 3 bases and J by 2 bases, with 7 bases left in between. In germline, CDR1 is SGHAT, CDR2 FQNNGV. This CDR3 region has 13 residues. DNA of the CDR3: TGTGCCAGCAGCTTCGACAGGAACTATGGCTACACCTTC. Its protein is CASSFDRNYGYTF.

This chain connects TRBV14 to TRBJ1-2; 7 positions match TRBD1. The CDR3 sequence is 16 residues long. Germline trimming cut 1 base from V and 0 bases from J; bases unmatched to any gene: 5. Germline V gene lookup returns CDR1 SGHDN and CDR2 FVKESK. CDR3 amino acids: CASSQGTGPSNYGYTF. DNA of the CDR3: TGTGCCAGCAGCCAAGGGACAGGACCTTCTAACTATGGCTACACCTTC.

The chain employs TRBV6-2 or TRBV6-3 and TRBJ2-1; 11 nucleotides agree with TRBD2. Unmatched junction bases numbered 6, after V lost 6 bases and J lost 2 bases. The CDR3 totals 16 residues. Germline V gene lookup returns CDR1 MNHEY and CDR2 SVGEGT. The CDR3, as DNA: TGTGCCAGCAGCCCACCGGGACTAGCGGCCTACAATGAGCAGTTCTTC. As protein: CASSPPGLAAYNEQFF.

This chain joins TRBV5-4 and TRBJ2-2; tentative D call: TRBD1 (5 bases). Trimming took 0 bases from V and 0 from J, leaving 9 bases between them. CDR1 and CDR2 (germline): SGHNT, YYREEE (reference sequence). This CDR3 spans 16 amino acids. The CDR3 DNA is TGTGCCAGCAGCTTGGGGGGCTACGCGAACACCGGGGAGCTGTTTTTT. This translates into CASSLGGYANTGELFF.

The chain uses TRBV25-1 and TRBJ2-5, with TRBD2 identical over 9 bases. The CDR3 is made up of 15 amino acids. Per germline, CDR1 MGHDK and CDR2 SYGVNS. The ends lost 3 bases at V and 6 bases at J; junction bases unmatched: 8. CDR3 sequence: CASSDLAGGPQTQYF. CDR3 nucleotides: TGTGCCAGCAGTGATTTGGCGGGGGGGCCGCAGACCCAGTACTTC.

This chain connects TRBV3-1 (or the pseudogene TRBV3-2) to TRBJ1-1, with 9 bases matching TRBD1. The CDR3 totals 16 residues. Germline assignment: CDR1 LGHDT and CDR2 YNNKEL (reference sequence). The junction had 10 bases not matched to a gene; V was cut back by 2 bases and J by 6 bases. DNA of the CDR3: TGTGCCAGCAGCCAACGGGACAGGGCGGTGACGGCTGAAGCTTTCTTT. Translation: CASSQRDRAVTAEAFF.

The chain couples TRBV28 to TRBJ2-3, with D hard to call. Germline V gene sequence: CDR1 MDHEN, CDR2 SYDVKM. The CDR3 is 13 amino acids. V lost 2 bases and J lost 5, with 8 bases in between. CDR3 nucleotide sequence: TGTGCCAGCAGTTTAAGTACACGAGATACGCAGTATTTT. As protein: CASSLSTRDTQYF.

The chain employs TRBV18 and TRBJ1-2, with a possible D match to TRBD1 (6 bases). The germline V and J ends were trimmed by 5 bases and 7 bases, with 11 bases remaining between them. The germline CDR1 and CDR2 sequences are KGHSH and LQKENI. The CDR3 sequence is 12 residues long. The CDR3 coding sequence is TGTGCCAGCTCATGGGACATCTCTGGCTACACCTTC. It yields the protein CASSWDISGYTF.

The chain has TRBV5-5 and TRBJ2-5; D may be TRBD1 (6 bases). Germline V gene lookup returns CDR1 SGHKS and CDR2 YYEKEE (reference sequence). The CDR3 loop spans 14 amino acids. Trimming stripped 5 bases from V and 5 bases from J, with 16 bases between. The CDR3 sequence is CASSPGTPGETQYF. The DNA of the CDR3 is TGTGCCAGCAGTCCCGGGACACCCGGGGAGACCCAGTACTTC. Complete variable domain (other parts from reference TRBV5-5 and TRBJ2-5): DAGVTQSPTHLIKTRGQQVTLRCSPISGHKSVSWYQQVLGQGPQFIFQYYEKEERGRGNFPDRFSARQFPNYSSELNVNALLLGDSALYLCASSPGTPGETQYFGPGTRLLVL.